What follows are 26 T cell receptor beta chains derived from one specimen sequenced in a study of cytomegalovirus exposure and HLA in healthy donors. PCR was performed using 60 Vbeta and 13 Jbeta primers. The method was immunoSEQ multiplex PCR; TCRdb's version includes in-frame clones alone and lacks a portion of them. The sample has tens of thousands of clones; roughly two thirds are singletons. The sequencing input was PBMCs. These receptor sequences come from a man aged 55 to 70 in good health and CMV-seropositive.

The rearrangement uses TRBV7-3 and TRBJ2-1; TRBD2 aligns across 8 bases. The CDR3 totals 15 residues. The germline gives CDR1 SGHTA, CDR2 FQGTGA. Unmatched junction bases numbered 10, after V lost 4 bases and J lost 8 bases. The chain's CDR3 is CASSWGLGRSHEQFF. DNA of the CDR3: TGTGCCAGCAGCTGGGGACTAGGACGCTCGCATGAGCAGTTCTTC.

V is TRBV5-4 and J is TRBJ1-1, with a possible D match to TRBD1 (5 bases). Germline assignment: CDR1 SGHNT and CDR2 YYREEE (reference sequence). This CDR3 is built from 14 residues. V lost 2 bases, J lost 5 bases, and 13 bases lay in between. This CDR3 is CASSLGVGDTEAFF. The CDR3 DNA reads as TGTGCCAGCAGCTTAGGGGTGGGTGATACTGAAGCTTTCTTT.

Concerning this clone itself: A read error may produce the germline difference seen at one junction end. The V and J genes are TRBV7-9 and TRBJ1-2, with D unresolved. Germline CDR1 and CDR2: SEHNR and FQNEAQ (reference sequence). CDR3 length equals 13 residues. In DNA form, the CDR3 reads TGTTCCAGCAGCTTATCTACTTCCTATGGCTACACCTTC. Translated: CSSSLSTSYGYTF.

This chain uses TRBV6-5 with TRBJ1-1, with D possibly matching TRBD1 (6 bases). V lost 5 bases to trimming and J lost 7 bases, with 14 bases between them. The CDR3 sequence is 13 residues long. CDR1 and CDR2 (germline): MNHEY, SVGAGI. This CDR3 is CASSRSDRFEAFF. The CDR3 bases are TGTGCCAGCAGTCGTTCCGACAGGTTTGAAGCTTTCTTT.

J is TRBJ1-3 and V is TRBV6-5; D ambiguous. CDR1 and CDR2 (germline): MNHEY, SVGAGI. V lost 7 bases and J lost 0, with 10 bases in between. The CDR3 is made up of 14 amino acids. For the CDR3, the DNA is TGTGCCAGCACCCAACCTAGCTCTGGAAACACCATATATTTT. This sequence encodes CASTQPSSGNTIYF.

This clone is labeled as medium-sized. This chain connects TRBV19 to TRBJ2-1; tentatively, D is TRBD2 (5 bases). The CDR3 runs 14 residues. Trimming removed 5 bases at V and 4 bases at J, with 12 bases between. The germline CDR1 and CDR2 sequences are LNHDA and SQIVND (reference sequence). The DNA of the CDR3 is TGTGCCAGTAGTCCTCCGGGGTTATACAATGAGCAGTTCTTC. It encodes CASSPPGLYNEQFF.

The chain uses TRBV7-9 and TRBJ2-7; TRBD1 might be the D (6 bases). V was clipped by 1 base and J by 3 bases, with 13 bases between them. Per the germline V gene, CDR1 is SEHNR and CDR2 is FQNEAQ (reference sequence). This CDR3 has 15 amino acids. For the CDR3, the DNA is TGTGCCAGCAGCTTAGGGCAGGGGATTGGCTACGAGCAGTACTTC. Amino acids: CASSLGQGIGYEQYF. Based on the CDR3 plus reference TRBV7-9 and TRBJ2-7, the full variable domain is DTGVSQNPRHKITKRGQNVTFRCDPISEHNRLYWYRQTLGQGPEFLTYFQNEAQLEKSRLLSDRFSAERPKGSFSTLEIQRTEQGDSAMYLCASSLGQGIGYEQYFGPGTRLTVT.

The chain carries TRBV28 and TRBJ1-2, with 12 nucleotides matching TRBD1. The V and J ends lost 4 bases and 5 bases, in that order; junction bases with no gene match: 8. The V gene's germline CDR1 is MDHEN and CDR2 SYDVKM. This CDR3 has 16 residues. Here the CDR3 reads CASSSGTGGAGYGYTF. CDR3 DNA sequence: TGTGCCAGCAGTTCCGGGACAGGGGGCGCCGGTTATGGCTACACCTTC.

The V gene is TRBV10-3, the J gene TRBJ1-2; 7 nucleotides align to TRBD1. Germline assignment: CDR1 ENHRY and CDR2 SYGVKD. With 8 bases clipped from V and 5 bases from J, the junction kept 11 bases outside the gene matches. This CDR3 has 14 residues. The CDR3 DNA follows: TGTGCCATCTCCGGGACAGATTTTTCTTATGGCTACACCTTC. It yields the protein CAISGTDFSYGYTF.

This clone was observed a handful of times. This chain connects TRBV7-9 to TRBJ2-7; D perhaps matches TRBD2 (6 bases). Germline CDR1 SEHNR, CDR2 FQNEAQ (reference sequence). The CDR3 extends over 15 amino acids. V dropped 1 base and J dropped 1 base, with 11 bases sitting between them. CDR3 amino acids: CASSLDMGGSYEQYF. CDR3 bases: TGTGCCAGCAGCTTAGACATGGGAGGATCCTACGAGCAGTACTTC.

This clone was seen a handful of times. CDR3: CASSKFSLAGGHTDTQYF. CDR3 bases: TGTGCCAGCAGCAAGTTTTCACTAGCGGGGGGCCACACAGATACGCAGTATTTT. This chain connects TRBV9 to TRBJ2-3, with TRBD2 matching 12 bases. V shed 4 bases and J 2 bases; nucleotides not matched to a gene: 11. The CDR3 is 18 residues long. CDR1 and CDR2 from the germline V gene are SGDLS and YYNGEE.

The V and J genes are TRBV11-2 and TRBJ2-3; 8 nucleotides align to TRBD1. The CDR3 spans 15 residues. Germline loops: CDR1 SGHAT, CDR2 FQNNGV. J lost 10 bases, V lost 3 bases, and 12 bases had no gene match. CDR3 residues: CASSFTRDRRLAQYF. The CDR3 region has the DNA TGTGCCAGCAGCTTTACCCGGGACAGGCGGTTAGCGCAGTATTTT.

This chain links TRBV5-6 with TRBJ1-5; 8 nucleotides agree with TRBD1. This CDR3 comprises 17 residues. Germline V CDR1 and CDR2: SGHDT, YYEEEE. Trimming removed 1 base from V and 4 bases from J; junction bases left unmatched: 10. The CDR3 coding sequence is TGTGCCAGCAGCTTGACCCAAAATGGACAGGGTAATCAGCCCCAGCATTTT. Translated: CASSLTQNGQGNQPQHF.

CDR3 region: CASSPQTTGFYGYTF. CDR3 nucleotide sequence: TGTGCCAGCAGTCCACAAACCACAGGGTTCTATGGCTACACCTTC. V is TRBV27 and J is TRBJ1-2, with TRBD1 as a possible D gene (6 bases). The CDR3 has 15 residues. V lost 5 bases to trimming and J lost 4 bases, with 17 bases between them. Germline values: CDR1 MNHEY, CDR2 SMNVEV (reference sequence).

This chain uses TRBV14 with TRBJ2-2; 12 bases align to TRBD2. The trim removed 4 bases at V and 3 bases at J, leaving 0 bases unmatched. The CDR3 contains 15 residues. In germline, CDR1 is SGHDN, CDR2 FVKESK. CDR3 region: CASSRLAGDTGELFF. The CDR3 DNA follows: TGTGCCAGCAGCCGACTAGCGGGGGACACCGGGGAGCTGTTTTTT.

The rearrangement uses TRBV18 and TRBJ1-1; D gene unclear. There are 14 residues in the CDR3. The V and J ends lost 0 bases and 1 base respectively, with 6 bases between them. Germline V lookup: CDR1 KGHSH, CDR2 LQKENI. The CDR3 region is CASSPPAGNTEAFF. The CDR3, as DNA: TGTGCCAGCTCACCACCGGCAGGGAACACTGAAGCTTTCTTT.

The chain recombines TRBV29-1 with TRBJ2-1; TRBD2 aligns across 8 bases. Germline CDR1 SQVTM, CDR2 ANQGSEA. V trimming: 7 bases; J trimming: 6 bases; junction bases outside the gene matches: 8. The CDR3 runs to 13 residues. The CDR3 is CSARGGPTNEQFF. In DNA, the CDR3 is TGCAGCGCCCGCGGGGGGCCGACCAATGAGCAGTTCTTC.

This rearrangement joins TRBV18 to TRBJ2-2; tentatively, D is TRBD2 (5 bases). The V and J ends lost 3 bases and 7 bases respectively, with 12 bases between them. The CDR3 spans 14 residues. CDR1 KGHSH and CDR2 LQKENI come from the germline V gene. CDR3 sequence (DNA): TGTGCCAGCTCACCCTCGGGAAGCGGCGGGGAGCTGTTTTTT. It specifies CASSPSGSGGELFF.

The chain carries TRBV28 and TRBJ2-7; weak D call: TRBD2 (6 bases). CDR1 and CDR2 from the germline V gene are MDHEN and SYDVKM. The CDR3 length is 14 residues. V was clipped by 6 bases and J by 3 bases, with 15 bases between them. The CDR3 nucleotides are TGTGCCAGCAGATCGCCCGGGAGAGGCTACGAGCAGTACTTC. Protein sequence: CASRSPGRGYEQYF.

The V and J genes are TRBV29-1 and TRBJ1-5; 7 nucleotides agree with TRBD1. Germline CDR1 SQVTM, CDR2 ANQGSEA. The ends lost 4 bases at V and 4 bases at J; junction bases unmatched: 10. CDR3 length: 15 amino acids. The CDR3: CSVALETGRNQPQHF. CDR3 nucleotides: TGCAGCGTTGCCCTAGAGACAGGGCGGAATCAGCCCCAGCATTTT.

V gene TRBV7-6 combines with J gene TRBJ1-1; D call uncertain. Germline-derived CDR1 and CDR2 are SGHVS and FNYEAQ. The CDR3 contains 15 residues. V dropped 1 base and J dropped 3 bases, with 12 bases sitting between them. CDR3 nucleotide sequence: TGTGCCAGCAGCTTAGGTTCCGGGAGCTACACTGAAGCTTTCTTT. Protein product: CASSLGSGSYTEAFF.

The chain joins TRBV7-9 to TRBJ2-7, with 11 nucleotides matching TRBD2. The CDR3 has 15 residues. The germline CDR1 and CDR2 sequences are SEHNR and FQNEAQ (reference sequence). Trimming cost V 4 bases and J 3 bases; bases outside gene matches: 5. This CDR3 is CASSSTGTSGYEQYF. Written as DNA, the CDR3 is TGTGCCAGCAGCTCAACCGGGACTAGCGGCTACGAGCAGTACTTC. The whole variable domain, remainder taken from reference TRBV7-9 and TRBJ2-7, is DTGVSQNPRHKITKRGQNVTFRCDPISEHNRLYWYRQTLGQGPEFLTYFQNEAQLEKSRLLSDRFSAERPKGSFSTLEIQRTEQGDSAMYLCASSSTGTSGYEQYFGPGTRLTVT.

The rearrangement links TRBV4-1 to TRBJ2-5, with unresolved D. Near its end, the DNA agrees better with TRBJ2-7, so the J call may be wrong. Germline V lookup: CDR1 MGHRA, CDR2 YSYEKL. This CDR3 is 13 amino acids long. In nucleotides, the CDR3 is TGCGCCAGCAGCCAAGTGGTGGAGTACGAGCAGTACTTC. Its translation: CASSQVVEYEQYF.

There are a few counts of this clone. V gene TRBV5-6 combines with J gene TRBJ1-2; possible D gene TRBD1, 5 bases. In germline, CDR1 is SGHDT, CDR2 YYEEEE. V was cut by 5 bases and J by 6 bases, with 14 bases left in between. This CDR3 has 13 amino acids. CDR3 sequence (DNA): TGTGCCAGCAGTTTCCCCCGGGGGGATGGCTACACCTTC. Its protein product is CASSFPRGDGYTF.

This clone has just a few counts. The V and J genes are TRBV2 and TRBJ2-5; 8 bases are shared with TRBD2. The germline V gene encodes CDR1 SNHLY and CDR2 FYNNEI. CDR3 size: 16 residues. J gave up 4 bases and V 1 base, and 8 bases lay outside the gene matches. The CDR3 loop reads CASSEGERGSRETQYF. The CDR3, as DNA: TGTGCCAGCAGTGAAGGGGAGCGGGGGAGTCGAGAGACCCAGTACTTC.

This chain connects TRBV28 to TRBJ1-2; D possibly corresponds to TRBD1 (5 bases). The V and J ends lost 2 bases and 1 base respectively, with 8 bases between them. Germline-derived CDR1 and CDR2 are MDHEN and SYDVKM. The CDR3 extends over 14 amino acids. This chain's CDR3 is CASSLPDSNYGYTF. As DNA, the CDR3 is TGTGCCAGCAGTTTACCCGACAGTAACTATGGCTACACCTTC.